This TCR beta chain was profiled in a study of blood T cell repertoires in COVID-19. Study-level information: Sample material is recorded as cDNA or gDNA derived from T cells, B-cell-depleted T cells, or PBMCs.

This CDR3 contains 12 residues. Trimming pared 4 bases from V and 2 bases from J, leaving 8 bases between. CDR1 is SQVTM and CDR2 is ANQGSEA in the germline V gene. In the original analysis: For nucleated cells, counts were estimated from reference gene primer amplification. Libraries were prepared by immunoSEQ multiplex PCR; TCRdb keeps only in-frame clonotypes and omits some of them. Clone size and V and J calls were adopted from that table, with D and trimming inferred from the DNA. In the table there are some 25,000 clones, roughly 92% of which are singletons. The sequencing input was peripheral blood. The source is a woman aged 45-60 years with active COVID-19. The chain carries TRBV29-1 and TRBJ1-1; D uncertain. The CDR3 nucleotides are TGCAGCGTTGCCGCCAGAAACACTGAAGCTTTCTTT. Translating gives CSVAARNTEAFF.